This TCR beta chain was sequenced in a study of blood T cell repertoires in COVID-19. At the level of the study: Samples representing acute and convalescent COVID-19 were sourced from the United States, Italy and Spain. T cells, B-cell-depleted T cells, or PBMCs provided the cDNA or gDNA that served as material.

CDR1 is MNHEY and CDR2 is SVGAGI in the germline V gene. V shed 11 bases and J 3 bases; nucleotides not matched to a gene: 6. The CDR3 extends over 13 amino acids. In the authors' methods: Nucleated cell counts were estimated from reference gene primer amplification. This table comes from immunoSEQ multiplex PCR, and its TCRdb copy is limited to in-frame clones, with some not included. That table supplies the V and J calls and clone size; D and trimming were determined from the DNA. The table lists a few hundred thousand clones, around 83% of them singletons. The genes are TRBV6-5 and TRBJ2-1; 8 bases agree with TRBD2. Input material: peripheral blood. This TCR was recovered from a woman in her 50s with acute or convalescent COVID-19. CDR3 loop: CAVREGFYNEQFF. CDR3 in DNA: TGTGCCGTTCGGGAGGGATTCTACAATGAGCAGTTCTTC.